The present entry profiles one TCR beta chain with its context. The antigen remains unidentified. The germline V and J ends were trimmed by 4 bases and 1 base, with 12 bases remaining between them. Germline V lookup: CDR1 SGHRS, CDR2 YFSETQ. The CDR3 length is 16 residues. Before sequencing, viral peptide pools were used by the ViraFEST assay to expand antigen-specific CD4+ T cells. Culturing for nine to ten days preceded CD4+ T cell isolation. BNT162b2 vaccine or mRNA-1273 vaccine was given to participants in two doses. Using immunoSEQ multiplex PCR, the repertoire was profiled, and TCRdb retains in-frame clones only, with some absent. The sample holds 9,500 to 15,000 clones, roughly 71% seen once. This record comes from a study of vaccination effects on CD4 cells after COVID-19.

The clonotype comes from a human donor who received a COVID-19 vaccine. This specimen consisted of CD4+ T cells from PBMCs cultured with SARS-CoV-2 spike peptides, obtained after COVID-19 vaccination. V gene TRBV5-1 combines with J gene TRBJ2-6; D call uncertain. CDR3 in DNA: TGCGCCAGCAGCCACCAGAGCCGTTCTGGGGCCAACGTCCTGACTTTC. This gives the protein CASSHQSRSGANVLTF. The complete variable domain, with remaining parts taken from reference TRBV5-1 and TRBJ2-6, reads KAGVTQTPRYLIKTRGQQVTLSCSPISGHRSVSWYQQTPGQGLQFLFEYFSETQRNKGNFPGRFSGRQFSNSRSEMNVSTLELGDSALYLCASSHQSRSGANVLTFGAGSRLTVL.